Each of the 23 T cell receptor beta chains below was sequenced from the same sample in a study of blood T cell repertoires in COVID-19. Repertoires were generated with immunoSEQ multiplex PCR, while TCRdb's copy carries only in-frame clones and drops some. The sample lists roughly 250,000 clones; 87% were seen once. The sample was peripheral blood. The receptors stem from a man in his 60s who had recovered from COVID-19.

With respect to this clone: The sample carries other DNA sequences with the same CDR3. V and J are TRBV7-9 and TRBJ2-2; tentative D call: TRBD1 (6 bases). Deletions cut 3 bases from V and 2 bases from J, with 7 bases between. The germline V gene has CDR1 SEHNR and CDR2 FQNEAQ (reference sequence). There are 14 residues in the CDR3. The CDR3 protein is CASSLGQNTGELFF. As DNA, the CDR3 is TGTGCCAGCAGCTTGGGACAAAACACCGGGGAGCTGTTTTTT.

This sequence joins TRBV5-6 and TRBJ2-1; 8 bases fit TRBD2. Germline V gene data show CDR1 as SGHDT and CDR2 as YYEEEE. The CDR3 has 15 residues. Germline trimming cut 10 bases from V and 0 bases from J; bases unmatched to any gene: 9. CDR3 DNA sequence: TGTGCCTCCCGGAGGGCGGGGGGCTCCTACAATGAGCAGTTCTTC. It codes for CASRRAGGSYNEQFF.

The rearrangement joins TRBV3-1 (or the pseudogene TRBV3-2) to TRBJ2-7; a possible D gene is TRBD2 (6 bases). The germline V gene encodes CDR1 LGHDT and CDR2 YNNKEL (reference sequence). The V and J ends lost 0 bases and 5 bases respectively, with 14 bases between them. CDR3 length equals 15 residues. The CDR3 protein is CASSQEGTRDDEQYV. The CDR3 DNA sequence: TGTGCCAGCAGCCAAGAGGGGACTCGAGACGACGAGCAGTACGTC.

J is TRBJ2-5 and V is TRBV27, with 8 bases identical to TRBD2. V dropped 5 bases and J dropped 0; count of bases not matched to a gene: 11. The CDR3 length is 17 residues. Germline CDR1 reads MNHEY; CDR2 reads SMNVEV (reference sequence). The CDR3 bases are TGTGCCAGCAGTCCAATCTCCGGGGGGGTGTACCAAGAGACCCAGTACTTC. Amino acids: CASSPISGGVYQETQYF.

V is TRBV12-3 or TRBV12-4 and J is TRBJ1-1; no firm D call. The CDR3 totals 13 residues. V was trimmed by 2 bases and J by 5 bases, leaving 9 bases between them. The CDR3 nucleotides are TGTGCCAGCAGTTTACAGGTACGAACTGAAGCTTTCTTT. This gives the protein CASSLQVRTEAFF.

V and J are TRBV18 and TRBJ1-4, with 9 bases lining up with TRBD1. The V gene's germline CDR1 is KGHSH and CDR2 LQKENI. V was clipped by 3 bases and J by 0 bases; unmatched bases: 5. CDR3 size: 17 residues. CDR3 sequence reads: CASSPGTGSTTNEKLFF. For the CDR3, the DNA is TGTGCCAGCTCACCCGGGACAGGGTCGACAACTAATGAAAAACTGTTTTTT.

This chain joins TRBV18 and TRBJ1-4; 8 bases map to TRBD1. Germline V CDR1 and CDR2: KGHSH, LQKENI. V dropped 1 base and J dropped 8; count of bases not matched to a gene: 6. CDR3 length: 15 residues. The CDR3 DNA is TGTGCCAGCTCACCACTTACAGGGGGAGGAGAAAAACTGTTTTTT. It translates to CASSPLTGGGEKLFF.

This chain joins TRBV10-3 and TRBJ1-2; 8 bases fit TRBD1. Germline V gene data show CDR1 as ENHRY and CDR2 as SYGVKD. The CDR3 totals 14 residues. V was pared by 4 bases and J by 7 bases, with 8 bases of the junction left unmatched. The chain's CDR3 is CAISGTGGKVGYTF. CDR3 coding DNA: TGTGCCATCAGTGGCACAGGGGGTAAGGTTGGCTACACCTTC.

J is TRBJ1-2 and V is TRBV6-5, with D possibly TRBD1 on 5 matching bases. The germline V and J ends were trimmed by 0 bases and 0 bases, with 8 bases remaining between them. CDR3 length: 15 residues. The germline V gene encodes CDR1 MNHEY and CDR2 SVGAGI. For the CDR3, the DNA is TGTGCCAGCAGTTACTCGAGCAGGGCTAACTATGGCTACACCTTC. This codes for CASSYSSRANYGYTF.

The chain is built from TRBV6-4 and TRBJ2-3; 7 bases agree with TRBD2. Losses at the gene ends were 6 bases for V and 4 bases for J; bases not matched to a gene: 13. The CDR3 length is 16 residues. CDR1 and CDR2 (germline): MRHNA, SNTAGT. The chain's CDR3 is CASSRGLVGRADTQYF. CDR3 in DNA: TGTGCCAGCAGCCGAGGACTAGTAGGGCGTGCAGATACGCAGTATTTT.

The CDR3 is CASRNDTHYGYTF. CDR3 DNA sequence: TGTGCCAGCAGAAACGACACCCACTATGGCTACACCTTC. The chain uses TRBV6-5 and TRBJ1-2; D is undetermined. Trimming pared 6 bases from V and 3 bases from J, leaving 11 bases between. Germline V gene lookup returns CDR1 MNHEY and CDR2 SVGAGI. CDR3 size: 13 residues.

The V gene is TRBV21-1, the J gene TRBJ1-5. TRBV21-1 is marked as a pseudogene. The CDR3 covers 14 residues. The chain's CDR3 is CASTELPKCLPQHF. CDR3 DNA sequence: TGTGCCAGCACCGAGTTACCAAAATGTCTTCCCCAGCATTTT.

J is TRBJ1-4 and V is TRBV4-2; D gene unclear. The V gene's germline CDR1 is LGHNA and CDR2 YNFKEQ. The V gene lost 1 base and the J gene lost 5 bases, with 14 bases spanning the gap. The CDR3 is made up of 16 amino acids. CDR3 loop: CASSQALGYDNEKLFF. The CDR3 nucleotides are TGTGCCAGCAGCCAAGCGCTAGGATACGACAATGAAAAACTGTTTTTT.

The chain is built from TRBV6-1 and TRBJ2-6; weak D call: TRBD1 (5 bases). Germline V gene lookup returns CDR1 MNHNS and CDR2 SASEGT. Trimming shortened V by 2 bases and J by 1 base, and 6 bases separated the two germline ends. There are 15 residues in the CDR3. The CDR3 sequence is CASSEQGSGANVLTF. CDR3 sequence (DNA): TGTGCCAGCAGTGAACAGGGTTCTGGGGCCAACGTCCTGACTTTC.

The chain links TRBV2 to TRBJ2-1, with 7 bases aligning to TRBD2. Germline CDR1 SNHLY, CDR2 FYNNEI. V lost 5 bases and J lost 9; bases outside the gene matches: 19. There are 17 residues in the CDR3. The CDR3 spells CASSPRGSGRGVVEQFF. The DNA for the CDR3 is TGTGCCAGCAGTCCGCGCGGGTCAGGTCGGGGGGTTGTTGAGCAGTTCTTC.

The rearrangement uses TRBV2 and TRBJ2-4; D not certain. Trimming left V 3 bases short and J 0 bases short, with 3 bases between. From germline, CDR1 is SNHLY and CDR2 FYNNEI. The CDR3 is made up of 13 amino acids. CDR3: CASSDLAKNIQYF. The CDR3 DNA reads as TGTGCCAGCAGTGACCTAGCCAAAAACATTCAGTACTTC.

The chain links TRBV7-2 to TRBJ1-1; 8 nucleotides agree with TRBD1. Trimming at V came to 4 bases and at J to 0 bases, leaving 7 bases not matched to a gene. CDR1 SGHTA and CDR2 FQGNSA come from the germline V gene. This CDR3 has 16 amino acids. CDR3 amino acids: CASSSRPQGVNTEAFF. The CDR3 DNA reads TGTGCCAGCAGCTCCCGCCCACAGGGGGTGAACACTGAAGCTTTCTTT.

V and J are TRBV5-1 and TRBJ1-2; the match to TRBD1 covers 8 bases. Germline lookup yields CDR1 SGHRS and CDR2 YFSETQ. The CDR3 totals 14 residues. Trimming cost V 5 bases and J 4 bases; bases outside gene matches: 7. DNA for the CDR3: TGCGCCAGCAGAGAGTTACAGGGGGGCTATGGCTACACCTTC. It yields the protein CASRELQGGYGYTF.

The chain employs TRBV5-6 and TRBJ2-5, with 8 positions matching TRBD1. Losses at the gene ends were 1 base for V and 5 bases for J; bases not matched to a gene: 7. The germline V gene has CDR1 SGHDT and CDR2 YYEEEE. This CDR3 comprises 15 residues. The DNA of the CDR3 is TGTGCCAGCAGCTTGTGGAGACAGGGGTACGAGACCCAGTACTTC. It codes for CASSLWRQGYETQYF.

The V and J genes are TRBV4-1 and TRBJ2-3; 8 nucleotides match TRBD1. Trimming removed 4 bases from V and 5 bases from J; junction bases left unmatched: 8. Germline V gene lookup returns CDR1 MGHRA and CDR2 YSYEKL. The CDR3 covers 15 residues. In DNA, the CDR3 is TGCGCCAGCAGCCGACAGGGGACCCTCGGAGATACGCAGTATTTT. This encodes CASSRQGTLGDTQYF.

This rearrangement joins TRBV4-2 to TRBJ2-7, with TRBD2 matching over 11 bases. This CDR3 has 17 amino acids. Germline CDR1 LGHNA, CDR2 YNFKEQ. The junction had 9 bases not matched to a gene; V was cut back by 3 bases and J by 2 bases. The CDR3 bases are TGTGCCAGCAGCCAGGAAACTAGCGGGGGAAGAACCTACGAGCAGTACTTC. This gives the protein CASSQETSGGRTYEQYF.

The chain employs TRBV9 and TRBJ2-3; 12 bases agree with TRBD2. Germline V CDR1 and CDR2: SGDLS, YYNGEE. J lost 4 bases, V lost 4 bases, and 10 bases had no gene match. This CDR3 contains 17 residues. Here the CDR3 DNA reads TGTGCCAGCAGCCGAGGACTAGCGGGGAGTTTGCCAGATACGCAGTATTTT. Protein: CASSRGLAGSLPDTQYF.

The gene calls are TRBV19 and TRBJ2-2; TRBD1 aligns across 11 bases. This CDR3 is built from 16 residues. CDR1 is LNHDA, CDR2 SQIVND, per germline (reference sequence). Trimming at V came to 4 bases and at J to 5 bases, leaving 6 bases not matched to a gene. DNA for the CDR3: TGTGCCAGTAGTACTACCGGGACAGGGGGAACCGGGGAGCTGTTTTTT. This codes for CASSTTGTGGTGELFF.